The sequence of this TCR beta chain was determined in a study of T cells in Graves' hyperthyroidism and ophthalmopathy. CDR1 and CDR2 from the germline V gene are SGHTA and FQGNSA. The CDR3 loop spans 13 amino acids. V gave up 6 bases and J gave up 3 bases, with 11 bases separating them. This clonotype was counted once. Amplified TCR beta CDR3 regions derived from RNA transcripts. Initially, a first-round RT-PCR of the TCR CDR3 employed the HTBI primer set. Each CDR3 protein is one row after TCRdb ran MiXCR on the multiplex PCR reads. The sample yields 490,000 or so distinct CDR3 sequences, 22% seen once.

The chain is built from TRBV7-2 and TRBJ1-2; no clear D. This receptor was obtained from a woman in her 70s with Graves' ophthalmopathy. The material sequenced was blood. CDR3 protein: CASSPFPDYGYTF. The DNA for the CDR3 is TGTGCCAGCAGTCCCTTTCCTGACTATGGCTACACCTTC.